Each of the 8 T cell receptor beta chains below was sequenced from the same sample in a study of T and B cells in COVID-19 patients. BIOMED2 TRB-A/B primer pools were used in multiplex TRB PCR. Each CDR3 protein is one row after TCRdb ran MiXCR on the multiplex PCR reads. The profile shows over 8,000 distinct CDR3 sequences, about a third of them singletons. TRB was amplified from about 250-500 ng of blood genomic DNA. Sequencing input: blood. These TCRs come from a human donor with active COVID-19.

The chain is built from TRBV19 and TRBJ1-3; D is perhaps TRBD1 (5 bases). Between the trimmed V and J ends, which lost 5 bases and 0 bases, there was a span of 8 bases. CDR1 is LNHDA and CDR2 is SQIVND in the germline V gene (reference sequence). The length of the CDR3 is 14 residues. The CDR3 DNA follows: TGTGCCAGTAGTGTTGACAGCTCTGGAAACACCATATATTTT. It translates to CASSVDSSGNTIYF.

This clonotype was counted a few times. The genes are TRBV12-3 or TRBV12-4 and TRBJ2-5, with TRBD1 identical over 7 bases. The junction had 6 bases not matched to a gene; V was cut back by 1 base and J by 4 bases. This CDR3 comprises 15 residues. This CDR3 reads CASSLGQGVIETQYF. The CDR3 coding sequence is TGTGCCAGCAGTTTAGGGCAGGGGGTTATAGAGACCCAGTACTTC.

The V and J genes are TRBV6-2 or TRBV6-3 and TRBJ1-2; 7 bases line up with TRBD1. The CDR3 totals 14 residues. J gave up 7 bases and V 6 bases, and 11 bases lay outside the gene matches. CDR1 and CDR2 from the germline V gene are MNHEY and SVGEGT. CDR3: CASRPSGGDSGYTF. The CDR3 DNA is TGTGCCAGCAGACCCTCCGGTGGGGACAGTGGCTACACCTTC.

The V and J genes are TRBV12-3 or TRBV12-4 and TRBJ1-2; D remains unclear. Trimming removed 3 bases from V and 1 base from J, with 3 bases in between. The CDR3 has 12 amino acids. CDR3 amino acids: CASSFNNYGYTF. The DNA of the CDR3 is TGTGCCAGCAGTTTTAATAACTATGGCTACACCTTC.

This clonotype was recorded a few times. The chain has TRBV29-1 and TRBJ1-1, with D possibly matching TRBD1 (6 bases). This CDR3 region has 15 residues. V lost 3 bases and J 1 base, leaving 15 bases between the germline ends. Germline CDR1 SQVTM, CDR2 ANQGSEA. The CDR3 DNA is TGCAGCGTTGACTACAGGGTTTGGGAGAACACTGAAGCTTTCTTT. Protein product: CSVDYRVWENTEAFF.

The chain carries TRBV7-2 and TRBJ1-1; D unresolved. The CDR3 sequence is 15 residues long. Germline CDR1 and CDR2: SGHTA and FQGNSA. V lost 1 base, J lost 2 bases, and 11 bases lay in between. CDR3 DNA sequence: TGTGCCAGCAGCTTAGATTCGGCTCTCAACACTGAAGCTTTCTTT. Amino acid sequence: CASSLDSALNTEAFF.

The chain's CDR3 is CASRDTGGYPSGYTF. For the CDR3, the DNA is TGTGCCAGTAGGGATACAGGGGGGTATCCCAGTGGCTACACCTTC. This rearrangement joins TRBV19 to TRBJ1-2; TRBD1 aligns across 8 bases. Germline V lookup: CDR1 LNHDA, CDR2 SQIVND (reference sequence). This CDR3 region has 15 residues. V lost 6 bases, J lost 7 bases, and 13 bases stayed unmatched.

The chain combines TRBV11-3 with TRBJ1-1, with 9 nucleotides matching TRBD1. Germline CDR1 reads SGHNT; CDR2 reads YENEEA. The V gene end was trimmed by 5 bases and the J gene end by 3 bases; junction bases not matched to a gene: 13. The CDR3 sequence is 17 residues long. CDR3 protein: CASSVQPGQGAYTEAFF. The CDR3 DNA is TGTGCCAGCAGCGTACAGCCGGGACAGGGAGCCTACACTGAAGCTTTCTTT. Complete variable domain (other parts from reference TRBV11-3 and TRBJ1-1): EAGVVQSPRYKIIEKKQPVAFWCNPISGHNTLYWYLQNLGQGPELLIRYENEEAVDDSQLPKDRFSAERLKGVDSTLKIQPAELGDSAVYLCASSVQPGQGAYTEAFFGQGTRLTVV.